This TCR beta chain was captured in a study of OX40 agonist ivuxolimab in advanced cancers. Overall study context: With ivuxolimab, an agonistic anti-OX40 (CD134) antibody, patients were treated. The dose-escalation cohort had hepatocellular carcinoma, melanoma, renal cell or head and neck cancer. Cohort: about 80% men, mean age approximately 60, aged roughly 23 to 90. One patient with hepatocellular carcinoma and two with cutaneous melanoma, three in all, had partial responses.

The data were produced by immunoSEQ multiplex PCR, yet TCRdb's version contains in-frame clones alone and is incomplete. The top ten hold around 13% of the sample, which has tens of thousands of clones, 78% seen once. The starting material was CD4+ or CD8+ T cells sorted from blood, obtained in a trial of the OX40 agonist ivuxolimab. The clonotype originates from an adult with an advanced solid tumor such as melanoma, head and neck, liver or kidney cancer.

CDR3 DNA sequence: TGTGCCAGCAGCCAAGATACACAACAGGGATCGCTGTACTTC. Translated: CASSQDTQQGSLYF. This chain uses TRBV14 with TRBJ2-7, with D possibly being TRBD1 (6 bases). V lost 0 bases and J 12 bases, leaving 18 bases between the germline ends. The germline CDR1 and CDR2 sequences are SGHDN and FVKESK. This CDR3 is 14 amino acids long.